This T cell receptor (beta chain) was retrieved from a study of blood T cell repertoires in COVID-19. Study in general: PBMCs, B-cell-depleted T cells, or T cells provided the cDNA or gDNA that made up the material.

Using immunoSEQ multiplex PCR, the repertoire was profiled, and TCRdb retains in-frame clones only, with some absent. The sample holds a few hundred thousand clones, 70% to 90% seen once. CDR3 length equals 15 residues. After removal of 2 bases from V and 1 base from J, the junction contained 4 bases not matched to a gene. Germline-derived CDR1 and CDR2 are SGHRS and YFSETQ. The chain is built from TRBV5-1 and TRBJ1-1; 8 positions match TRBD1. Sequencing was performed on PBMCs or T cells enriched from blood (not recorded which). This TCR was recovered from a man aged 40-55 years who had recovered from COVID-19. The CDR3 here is CASSFQTGANTEAFF. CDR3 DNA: TGCGCCAGCAGCTTCCAGACAGGGGCGAACACTGAAGCTTTCTTT.